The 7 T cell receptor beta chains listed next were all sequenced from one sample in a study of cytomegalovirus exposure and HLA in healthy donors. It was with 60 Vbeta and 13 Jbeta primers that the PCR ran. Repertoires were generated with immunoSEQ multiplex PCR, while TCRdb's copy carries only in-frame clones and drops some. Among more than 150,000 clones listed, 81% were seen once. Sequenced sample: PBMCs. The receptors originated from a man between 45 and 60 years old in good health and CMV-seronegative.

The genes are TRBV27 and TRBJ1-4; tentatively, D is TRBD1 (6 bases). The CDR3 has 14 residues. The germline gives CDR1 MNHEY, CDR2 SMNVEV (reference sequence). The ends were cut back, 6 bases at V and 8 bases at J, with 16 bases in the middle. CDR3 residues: CASSDRLSREKLFF. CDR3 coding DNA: TGTGCCAGCAGCGACAGGTTGTCGCGGGAAAAACTGTTTTTT.

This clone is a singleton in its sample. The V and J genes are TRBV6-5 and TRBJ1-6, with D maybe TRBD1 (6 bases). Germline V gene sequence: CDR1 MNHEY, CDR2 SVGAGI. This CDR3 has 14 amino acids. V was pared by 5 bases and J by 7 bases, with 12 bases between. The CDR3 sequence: CASSQGSGNSPLHF. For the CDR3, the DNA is TGTGCCAGCAGTCAGGGGTCAGGGAATTCACCCCTCCACTTT.

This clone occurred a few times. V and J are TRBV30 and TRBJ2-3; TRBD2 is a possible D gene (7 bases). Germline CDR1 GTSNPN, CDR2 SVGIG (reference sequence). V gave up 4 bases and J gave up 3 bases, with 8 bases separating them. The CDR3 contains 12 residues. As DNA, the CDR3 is TGTGCCTGGAAGGGGGGGACAGATACGCAGTATTTT. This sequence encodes CAWKGGTDTQYF.

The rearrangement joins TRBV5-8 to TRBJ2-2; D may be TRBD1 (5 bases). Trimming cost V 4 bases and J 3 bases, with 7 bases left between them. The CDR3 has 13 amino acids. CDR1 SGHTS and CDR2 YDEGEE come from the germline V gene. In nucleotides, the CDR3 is TGTGCCAGCAGCCGACAGTACACCGGGGAGCTGTTTTTT. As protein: CASSRQYTGELFF.

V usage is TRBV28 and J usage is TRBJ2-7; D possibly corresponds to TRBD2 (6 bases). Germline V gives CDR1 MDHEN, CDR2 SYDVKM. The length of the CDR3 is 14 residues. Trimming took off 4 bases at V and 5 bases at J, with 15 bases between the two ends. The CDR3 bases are TGTGCCAGCAGTTCCCTGGGGGGTATGGACGAGCAGTACTTC. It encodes CASSSLGGMDEQYF.

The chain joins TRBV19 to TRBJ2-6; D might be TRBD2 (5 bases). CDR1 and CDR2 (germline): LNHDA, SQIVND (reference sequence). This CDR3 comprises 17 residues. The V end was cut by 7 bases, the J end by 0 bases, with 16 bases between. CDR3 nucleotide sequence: TGTGCCAGTAAAGGGAGATACCTGAGCTCTGGGGCCAACGTCCTGACTTTC. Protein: CASKGRYLSSGANVLTF. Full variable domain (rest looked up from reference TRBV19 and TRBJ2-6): DGGITQSPKYLFRKEGQNVTLSCEQNLNHDAMYWYRQDPGQGLRLIYYSQIVNDFQKGDIAEGYSVSREKKESFPLTVTSAQKNPTAFYLCASKGRYLSSGANVLTFGAGSRLTVL.

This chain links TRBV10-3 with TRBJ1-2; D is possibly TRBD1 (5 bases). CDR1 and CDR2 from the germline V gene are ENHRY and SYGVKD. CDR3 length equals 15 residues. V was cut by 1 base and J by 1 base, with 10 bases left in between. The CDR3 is CAISEWRGRNYGYTF. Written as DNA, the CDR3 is TGTGCCATCAGTGAGTGGAGGGGCCGTAACTATGGCTACACCTTC.